This is a list of T cell receptor beta chains from one sample in a study of regulatory T cells in long-lasting Graves disease. TCRdb recomputed calls from the multiplex PCR reads with MiXCR, one row per CDR3 protein. The repertoire holds 300,000 to 400,000 distinct CDR3 sequences, with roughly 15% as singletons. The sequencing used peripheral blood mononuclear cells (PBMCs), collected at new diagnosis, from a patient treated with antithyroid drugs. The receptor source for this set is a female donor with Graves disease. Both conserved end residues are part of each CDR3. Fields, in order: V gene, clone size, J gene, D gene, CDR3 DNA, CDR3 protein. D genes are given only for firm matches. A row's size may be missing; if present it is once, few, many or a size class.

v_gene: TRBV12-3/TRBV12-4; abundance: -; j_gene: TRBJ1-6; d_gene: TRBD1; CDR3nt: TGTGCCAGCAGCCGGGGACAGGTCTCCCTCCACTTT; CDR3aa: CASSRGQVSLHF
v_gene: TRBV27; abundance: many; j_gene: TRBJ1-5; d_gene: -; CDR3nt: TGTGCCAGCAGTCCGCGACAGCGCAATCAGCCCCAGCATTTT; CDR3aa: CASSPRQRNQPQHF
v_gene: TRBV7-2; abundance: few; j_gene: TRBJ2-4; d_gene: -; CDR3nt: TGTGCCAGCAGCACCAAAAACATTCAGTACTTC; CDR3aa: CASSTKNIQYF
v_gene: TRBV20-1; abundance: many; j_gene: TRBJ2-5; d_gene: -; CDR3nt: TGCAGTGCTAGAGAAGTAGACCAAGAGACCCAGTACTTC; CDR3aa: CSAREVDQETQYF
v_gene: TRBV11-2; abundance: few; j_gene: TRBJ2-7; d_gene: TRBD1; CDR3nt: TGTGCCAGCAGCGTCCTGGGGACAGGGGTTGACGAGCAGTACTTC; CDR3aa: CASSVLGTGVDEQYF
v_gene: TRBV29-1; abundance: few; j_gene: TRBJ1-1; d_gene: -; CDR3nt: TGCGGCGTCACTCCGGGACAAATGGCTTTCTTT; CDR3aa: CGVTPGQMAFF
v_gene: TRBV27; abundance: many; j_gene: TRBJ2-3; d_gene: TRBD1; CDR3nt: TGTGCCAGCAGTTCCTCTTCGGGACAGGAAACAGATACGCAGTATTTT; CDR3aa: CASSSSSGQETDTQYF
v_gene: TRBV7-9; abundance: many; j_gene: TRBJ1-2; d_gene: -; CDR3nt: TGTGCCAGCAGCTTAGAGTATGTACAGGGAGTCGTATTCGGGTATGGCTACACCTTC; CDR3aa: CASSLEYVQGVVFGYGYTF
v_gene: TRBV27; abundance: -; j_gene: TRBJ2-3; d_gene: TRBD2; CDR3nt: TGTGCCAGCAGTTACGATAGCGGGTTCACAGATACGCAGTATTTT; CDR3aa: CASSYDSGFTDTQYF
v_gene: TRBV5-1; abundance: -; j_gene: TRBJ2-7; d_gene: -; CDR3nt: TGCGCCAGCAGCTTGCCCGAAGCATTCCCCGAGCAGTACTTC; CDR3aa: CASSLPEAFPEQYF
v_gene: TRBV28; abundance: many; j_gene: TRBJ1-2; d_gene: TRBD1; CDR3nt: TGTGCCAGCAGTCAGGGGGACAGGACCTATGGCTACACCTTC; CDR3aa: CASSQGDRTYGYTF
v_gene: TRBV6-1; abundance: many; j_gene: TRBJ1-5; d_gene: -; CDR3nt: TGTGCCAGCCGCGTCTTGCGACAGGCCCAAAATTATCAGCCCCAGCATTTT; CDR3aa: CASRVLRQAQNYQPQHF
v_gene: TRBV6-2/TRBV6-3; abundance: many; j_gene: TRBJ1-3; d_gene: -; CDR3nt: TGTGCCAGCAGCCGGGACCTGCTCAGACCTGGAAACACCATATATTTT; CDR3aa: CASSRDLLRPGNTIYF
v_gene: TRBV6-1; abundance: -; j_gene: TRBJ1-4; d_gene: TRBD1; CDR3nt: TGTGCCAGCAGCGCAGGGGGAATCAATGAAAAACTGTTTTTT; CDR3aa: CASSAGGINEKLFF